The 15 T cell receptor beta chains presented below share a single source sample, sequenced in a study of T cell repertoires in cytomegalovirus infection. Each CDR3 protein is one row after TCRdb ran MiXCR on the reads. This sample has about 250,000 distinct CDR3 sequences, with more than 15% found just once. The sample consisted of CD8+ T cells from PBMCs. These receptors were collected from a human donor in good health (CMV status not recorded). Some clones in this sample may be carry-over from other donors' samples.

The chain joins TRBV19 to TRBJ1-2; perhaps TRBD1 as D (6 bases). CDR3 length: 14 amino acids. V was cut by 3 bases and J by 4 bases, with 12 bases left in between. CDR1 is LNHDA and CDR2 is SQIVND in the germline V gene (reference sequence). CDR3 nucleotide sequence: TGTGCCAGTAGTATTTCGTCAGGGGTCTATGGCTACACCTTC. Amino acids: CASSISSGVYGYTF.

Worth noting for this clonotype: This clone may be a read error of a much larger clone one base away. CDR3 region: CASSLVTRYTDTQYF. The CDR3 bases are TGTGCCAGCAGCTTAGTGACAAGGTACACAGATACGCAGTATTTT. This chain connects TRBV7-9 to TRBJ2-3; D uncertain. CDR3 size: 15 residues. Germline assignment: CDR1 SEHNR and CDR2 FQNEAQ (reference sequence). Trimming took 1 base from V and 2 from J, leaving 10 bases between them.

The V gene is TRBV5-3, the J gene TRBJ2-5, with 10 bases matching TRBD2. TRBV5-3 is an ORF for which the function is uncertain. Trimming took 8 bases from V and 2 from J; bases not matched to a gene: 12. The length of the CDR3 is 16 residues. The CDR3, as DNA: TGTGCCAGCAGCGAGGAGACTAGCGGGTTTCAAGAGACCCAGTACTTC. This codes for CASSEETSGFQETQYF.

This clonotype was picked up a small number of times. This sequence joins TRBV6-8 and TRBJ2-7; 9 positions agree with TRBD1. Losses at the gene ends were 0 bases for V and 1 base for J; bases not matched to a gene: 13. The CDR3 is 19 residues long. Germline V gene data show CDR1 as MNHGY and CDR2 as SAAAGT. The CDR3 region is CASSYSIPPQGATSYEQYF. The CDR3 DNA is TGTGCCAGCAGTTACTCGATCCCCCCACAGGGGGCGACATCCTACGAGCAGTACTTC.

This clonotype was counted between two and nine times. The chain recombines TRBV6-8 with TRBJ2-2; TRBD1 matches 12 bases. CDR3 length: 18 residues. In germline, CDR1 is MNHGY, CDR2 SAAAGT. Trimming cost V 0 bases and J 7 bases; bases outside gene matches: 9. This CDR3 is CASSYSPPGQGASGELFF. DNA for the CDR3: TGTGCCAGCAGTTACTCCCCCCCGGGACAGGGGGCAAGCGGGGAGCTGTTTTTT.

This clonotype was picked up a small number of times. This sequence joins TRBV5-6 and TRBJ2-1; D remains unclear. The CDR3 sequence is 14 residues long. In germline, CDR1 is SGHDT, CDR2 YYEEEE. With 2 bases removed from V and 0 bases from J, the gap between germline ends came to 6 bases. CDR3 bases: TGTGCCAGCAGCTTCGAAAGCTCCTACAATGAGCAGTTCTTC. Its protein product is CASSFESSYNEQFF.

This clonotype was recorded once. The J gene is TRBJ2-6, the V gene TRBV7-6, with D uncertain. Trimming stripped 1 base from V and 4 bases from J, with 11 bases between. The CDR3 spans 16 residues. Germline loops: CDR1 SGHVS, CDR2 FNYEAQ. CDR3 coding DNA: TGTGCCAGCAGCTTAGGGTCTAAAGGAGGGGCCAACGTCCTGACTTTC. Translated, it gives CASSLGSKGGANVLTF.

This clonotype was recorded at least ten times. V usage is TRBV6-5 and J usage is TRBJ1-5; D is perhaps TRBD1 (5 bases). This CDR3 contains 15 residues. With 7 bases removed from V and 0 bases from J, the gap between germline ends came to 13 bases. Germline V gives CDR1 MNHEY, CDR2 SVGAGI. The CDR3 loop is CASTDRVGSNQPQHF. CDR3 bases: TGTGCCAGCACTGACAGAGTGGGTAGCAATCAGCCCCAGCATTTT.

This clonotype was seen ten or more times. This sequence joins TRBV7-6 and TRBJ2-7, with 10 bases matching TRBD1. With 3 bases clipped from V and 6 bases from J, the junction kept 5 bases outside the gene matches. This CDR3 has 14 residues. Germline V lookup: CDR1 SGHVS, CDR2 FNYEAQ. The chain's CDR3 is CASSFGTGVSEQYF. The CDR3 DNA reads as TGTGCCAGCAGCTTCGGGACAGGGGTAAGCGAGCAGTACTTC.

This clonotype was picked up a small number of times. A read error may be the cause here, since a much bigger clone is one base away. The chain has TRBV7-9 and TRBJ2-3; no reliable D call. Germline CDR1 is SEHNR and CDR2 is FQNEAQ (reference sequence). Trimming pared 2 bases from V and 2 bases from J, leaving 5 bases between. The CDR3 length is 13 residues. CDR3 region: CASSLPLTDTQYF. Written as DNA, the CDR3 is TGTGCCAGCAGCTTACCCCTCACAGATACGCAGTATTTT.

This clonotype was seen a handful of times. This chain joins TRBV4-1 and TRBJ1-5; D unresolved. Trimming removed 0 bases from V and 1 base from J, with 4 bases in between. The CDR3 runs to 14 residues. From germline, CDR1 is MGHRA and CDR2 YSYEKL. DNA of the CDR3: TGCGCCAGCAGCCAAGAAACAAGCAATCAGCCCCAGCATTTT. This sequence encodes CASSQETSNQPQHF.

This chain's CDR3 is CASSYSRANLNYGYTF. DNA for the CDR3: TGTGCCAGCAGTTACTCGAGGGCTAATCTTAACTATGGCTACACCTTC. The chain has TRBV6-5 and TRBJ1-2; D is unresolved. The V gene's germline CDR1 is MNHEY and CDR2 SVGAGI. The CDR3 is made up of 16 amino acids. The V gene lost 0 bases and the J gene lost 1 base, with 12 bases spanning the gap.

The genes are TRBV28 and TRBJ1-5; perhaps TRBD1 as D (5 bases). Per the germline V gene, CDR1 is MDHEN and CDR2 is SYDVKM. The length of the CDR3 is 14 residues. V was cut by 8 bases and J by 5 bases, with 16 bases left in between. CDR3 sequence: CASLGTRGDQPQHF. CDR3 coding DNA: TGTGCCAGCCTAGGGACTAGGGGCGATCAGCCCCAGCATTTT.

The chain carries TRBV28 and TRBJ1-4, with a weak D call TRBD1 (5 bases). Deletions cut 5 bases from V and 7 bases from J, with 17 bases between. CDR1 is MDHEN and CDR2 is SYDVKM in the germline V gene. This CDR3 has 15 amino acids. For the CDR3, the DNA is TGTGCCAGCAGTCCCCGCGGGGGATCGGGTGAAAAACTGTTTTTT. Its translation is CASSPRGGSGEKLFF.

This clonotype was seen ten or more times. The chain uses TRBV28 and TRBJ2-7, with D perhaps TRBD1 (5 bases). This CDR3 is 13 amino acids long. Germline CDR1 and CDR2: MDHEN and SYDVKM. Trimming removed 3 bases from V and 2 bases from J, with 8 bases in between. CDR3 in amino acids: CASSFAGTYEQYF. The CDR3 coding sequence is TGTGCCAGCAGTTTCGCAGGGACCTACGAGCAGTACTTC.